This record concerns one T cell receptor beta chain sequence. This entry is derived from a study of identifying expanded T cells in peripheral blood. The CDR3 length is 18 residues. Measured with immunoSEQ multiplex PCR; TCRdb has only the in-frame clones, and not every one. In the table there are under 150,000 clones, 84% of which are singletons. The sequenced sample consisted of blood. This receptor was obtained from a person aged 18-70 years in good health. The chain has TRBV21-1 and TRBJ1-5. TRBV21-1 is marked as a pseudogene. The CDR3, as DNA: TGTGCCAGCAGCAACGGGACTCCAGGGAGGGATAGCAATCAGCCCCAGCATTTT. Amino acids: CASSNGTPGRDSNQPQHF.